This TCR beta chain was identified during a study of regulatory T cells in long-lasting Graves disease (dated by TCRdb to the early 2020s). Regarding the research as a whole: Newly diagnosed Graves' disease patients had taken antithyroid drugs for less than 3 months. Peripheral blood TCR sequencing and RNA sequencing compared persistent Graves' disease patients with newly diagnosed Graves' disease patients. The study took place in China and was registered as a clinical trial. A total of roughly 35 samples underwent TCR sequencing, from about 13 patients with persistent Graves' disease and 20 or so patients with newly diagnosed Graves' disease.

Read against the paper, the sample's time point label means: newly diagnosed GD, antithyroid drugs for less than 3 months. For both TCR sequencing and RNA sequencing, RNA was extracted from PBMCs using TRIzol. Graves' disease was diagnosed according to American Thyroid Association guidelines. Recruitment of patients was carried out at an endocrinology department in Xi'an, China. Each patient gave 8.5 to 9.5 milliliters of peripheral blood, collected in an EDTA anticoagulant tube. Ficoll Paque Plus density gradient separation was used to isolate PBMCs, and no further T cell sorting was performed. An Agilent 2100 Bioanalyzer and agarose gel were used to check RNA quality, and a NanoDrop 2000 was used to measure RNA concentration. From its cysteine to its phenylalanine, the CDR3 spans 14 amino acids. This entry keeps only the CDR3 DNA: 42 bases, framed from base 1. The germline ends are 10 bases apart after V is trimmed by 0 bases and J by 8 bases. CDR1 and CDR2, per the germline V gene (reference sequence), are LGHDT and YNNKEL.

This clonotype was counted ten times or more. It has no known antigen specificity. No base quality information exists; no much larger clone differs at one position. The paper's findings and limits, for the study overall: Compared with newly diagnosed patients, persistent Graves' disease patients had lower TCR Shannon entropy and fewer highly expanded clones, which suggests clonal expansion. Only the TCR beta chain was sequenced and analyzed. The authors noted that the small sample size was a limitation that may lower accuracy. The study examined only peripheral blood because the primary lesion, thyroid tissue, could not be accessed. A larger number of public clonotypes was shared among persistent patients (about 2,700) than among newly diagnosed patients (roughly 970). TRBV28, TRBJ1-2 and TRBJ2-5 were preferentially used in persistent disease, while TRBV20-1 and TRBJ2-1 were favored in newly diagnosed disease.

The library was produced with multiplex PCR. Sequenced on an Illumina HiSeq 4000. iRepertoire HTBI primers and Arm-PCR amplification of CDR3 regions were used to construct TCR beta libraries. Gel purification was performed on PCR products prior to sequencing. As for the original processing: Gene usage analysis of CDR3 amino acid clonotypes used the roughly 60 TRBV and around 13 TRBJ segments found across samples. COPE and FqMerger were used to merge filtered high-quality paired reads into contigs. BLAST was used to align contigs to the IMGT TRBV, TRBD and TRBJ reference genes, and CDR3 was defined following IMGT. Any clonotype with a frequency above 0.1% was counted as a highly expanded clone. Repertoire diversity was measured by Shannon entropy, and V-J evenness by the Gini coefficient. Public clonotypes were defined as clonotypes shared by more than one individual. Using fastp at Q25 and MiXCR, TCRdb reprocessed the public reads and kept productive beta chains. A single entry per CDR3 protein holds the most common genes and DNA from its merged rows. Clone size and V and J calls follow TCRdb, not the original study. The sample table records approximately 400,000 distinct CDR3 sequences; approximately 15% of these occur just once. The top ten constitute roughly 7.7% of the sample.

These sequences were also reported in another study, on T cells in Graves' hyperthyroidism and ophthalmopathy. From that second study: Stable Graves' hyperthyroidism was defined as no progression to ophthalmopathy during 18 months of follow-up. Hyperthyroidism patients were aged 18 to 65 years and newly diagnosed, with disease duration of less than 2 months. Exclusion was applied to patients with uncontrolled infections, other autoimmune diseases, pregnancy or lactation. Diagnoses were established on the basis of clinical symptoms, serum thyroxine and TRAb, thyroid ultrasound, and orbital computed tomography. A first-round RT-PCR of the TCR CDR3 used the HTBI primer set with the Qiagen OneStep RT-PCR kit. Blood samples also contained most of the expanded thyroid clonotypes (frequency above 0.001), which suggests that blood repertoires may reflect thyroid immune responses. Ophthalmopathy was separated from stable hyperthyroidism by a 13 V-J signature model, with 85% to 90% sensitivity and about 81% specificity obtained in cross-validation and 80%/75% obtained in testing. In validation, the model predicted progression to ophthalmopathy a median of about 5.9 months before onset, with roughly 70% sensitivity and 72.22% specificity. To identify distinguishing TCR V-J signatures, a discovery cohort of roughly 100 patients was used, comprising 43 with Graves' ophthalmopathy and 55 to 65 with stable Graves' hyperthyroidism. Whether ophthalmopathy could be predicted prospectively was tested in an independent validation cohort made up of about 18 hyperthyroidism patients plus 17 patients who later progressed to ophthalmopathy. For training and testing, the 100 or so patients in the discovery cohort were randomly divided in a 7:3 ratio. The study also compared thyroid tissue and blood T-cell repertoires from roughly six Graves' hyperthyroidism patients. Once sampling was done, hyperthyroidism patients were given methimazole at a starting dose of 30 mg daily, whereas ophthalmopathy patients were given high-dose intravenous methylprednisolone. A second multiplex PCR round built the libraries, followed by size selection and purification. Libraries were sequenced paired-end with 100 bp reads on an Illumina HiSeq2000. SOAPnuke was used to process the raw data, with reads discarded if the reads contained adapters or uncalled bases, had a mean Phred below 15, or lacked an exact constant-primer or identifier match. COPE v1.2.5 was used to merge the high-quality paired reads, and each unique nucleotide sequence was defined as a clonotype. Clonotypes were aligned to IMGT TRBV, TRBD and TRBJ reference segments using MiTCR v1.1. Only V-J combinations with frequency above 0.0001, covering about 99% of repertoires, were analysed. The TCS score was defined as the ratio of F50 (clonal expansion) to E x V (chaos), calculated using BLOSUM62-based TCRdist between CDR3 peptides within each V-J. Welch's t-statistics and random forest reduced 500 to 650 V-J features to about 13, which were used in a naive Bayes classifier (R e1071). No statistical method was used to fix the sample size in advance, and group allocation was not hidden from the investigators. The paper reports TCR Vbeta CDR3 sequencing of more than 120 peripheral blood samples: over 40 ophthalmopathy, over 70 hyperthyroidism and around 17 progressor patients.

This receptor was taken from a woman in her 40s with Graves disease. Donor details come from another sample of the same person, matched by shared clones. The sequencing here drew on peripheral blood mononuclear cells (PBMCs), taken at new diagnosis, from a patient treated with antithyroid drugs. The chain joins TRBV3-1 to TRBJ1-4; no confident D gene assignment can be made. The CDR3 reads as follows: CASSQDHTGEKLFF. The nucleotide sequence is given as TGTGCCAGCAGCCAAGATCATACGGGGGAAAAACTGTTTTTT.